This is a list of T cell receptor beta chains from one sample in a study of sequential checkpoint blockade in melanoma. The assay was immunoSEQ multiplex PCR, and TCRdb's table has in-frame clones only and misses some. The table includes under 20,000 clones, over 70% detected once. The sequenced sample was CD8+ T cells sorted from blood (inferred from file names), obtained from a patient given nivolumab and ipilimumab in sequence. Every receptor here comes from a human donor with melanoma. CDR3s include the opening cysteine and the closing phenylalanine or tryptophan. The D gene is left open where the match is weak. For some rows the clone size is stated as once, few or many, or as a class when expanded; others skip it.

TRBJ2-7,TRBV2,-,-,TGTGCCAGCAAAACAGGGCCACCCTACGAGCAGTACTTC,CASKTGPPYEQYF
TRBJ2-5,TRBV28,once,-,TGTGCCAGCAGTTACAAACGGGGGGAGACCCAGTACTTC,CASSYKRGETQYF
TRBJ1-2,TRBV19,-,TRBD1,TGTGCCAGTAGTATGAAAGGACAGGGTATGGCACGGGGCTACACCTTC,CASSMKGQGMARGYTF
TRBJ1-2,TRBV19,-,TRBD1,TGTGCCAGTAGTCCACGGACAGGGTCTAACCTCTATGGCTACACCTTC,CASSPRTGSNLYGYTF
TRBJ1-1,TRBV7-9,-,-,TGTGCCAGCAGCCCAGGAAGCACTGAAGCTTTCTTT,CASSPGSTEAFF
TRBJ2-6,TRBV27,-,-,TGTGCCAGCAGTTTATTTGGGGCTACCGGGGCCAACGTCCTGACTTTC,CASSLFGATGANVLTF
TRBJ1-1,TRBV5-1,few,TRBD1,TGCGCCAGCAGCCCCAAGGAGACAGGGCACACTGAAGCTTTCTTT,CASSPKETGHTEAFF
TRBJ2-1,TRBV28,few,-,TGTGCCAGCAGTTTCCCTCGCAGCGATGAGCAGTTCTTC,CASSFPRSDEQFF
TRBJ2-7,TRBV7-2,-,-,TGTGCCAGCAGACTAGAGTGGGTCGGCGAGCAGTACTTC,CASRLEWVGEQYF
TRBJ2-7,TRBV7-3,-,TRBD1,TGTGCCAGCAGCCACCCCACAGGGGGCATCTACGAGCAGTACTTC,CASSHPTGGIYEQYF
TRBJ1-1,TRBV7-9,-,-,TGTGCCAGCAGCTTCCTCAGGACAGCCACCAGCACTGAAGCTTTCTTT,CASSFLRTATSTEAFF
TRBJ1-6,TRBV5-1,-,-,TGCGCCAGCAGCGACAGTAGCTCCTATAATTCACCCCTCCACTTT,CASSDSSSYNSPLHF
TRBJ2-7,TRBV5-6,-,-,TGTGCCAGCAGCTTCTTGTCAGGGCCCTACGAGCAGTACTTC,CASSFLSGPYEQYF
TRBJ2-7,TRBV19,-,-,TGTGCCAGTAGTATAGAGGCGCGGGCCACCTACGAGCAGTACTTC,CASSIEARATYEQYF
TRBJ2-2,TRBV29-1,once,TRBD1,TGCAGCGTTCTCGGACAGGTTGGGAACACCGGGGAGCTGTTTTTT,CSVLGQVGNTGELFF
TRBJ2-5,TRBV29-1,-,TRBD1,TGCAGCGTGCCCGGGACAGGCACGACCCAGTACTTC,CSVPGTGTTQYF